These 2 T cell receptor beta chains were sequenced from one sample in a study of response to subunit inactivated influenza vaccine. MiXCR was run by TCRdb on the RT-PCR reads, yielding one entry per CDR3 protein. The profile shows about 650,000 distinct CDR3 sequences, 15% to 19% of them singletons. The specimen comprised PBMCs from blood, sampled 12 days after vaccination. Every receptor here comes from a man aged 50 to 59 who received an inactivated influenza vaccine.

At least ten counts were recorded for this clonotype. This rearrangement joins TRBV12-3 or TRBV12-4 to TRBJ1-6, with 8 bases that match TRBD1. V shed 5 bases and J 14 bases; nucleotides not matched to a gene: 5. The CDR3 length is 12 residues. The CDR3 region has the DNA TGTGCCAGCAGTAACGGACAGGGCACCCTCCACTTT. This encodes CASSNGQGTLHF.

This clonotype was recorded a few times. The V gene is TRBV28, the J gene TRBJ2-1; D may be TRBD1 (5 bases). V was cut by 5 bases and J by 4 bases, with 9 bases left in between. CDR1 MDHEN and CDR2 SYDVKM come from the germline V gene. CDR3 length: 13 residues. The CDR3 reads CASSITGYNEQFF. The CDR3 DNA reads TGTGCCAGCAGTATCACAGGTTACAATGAGCAGTTCTTC.